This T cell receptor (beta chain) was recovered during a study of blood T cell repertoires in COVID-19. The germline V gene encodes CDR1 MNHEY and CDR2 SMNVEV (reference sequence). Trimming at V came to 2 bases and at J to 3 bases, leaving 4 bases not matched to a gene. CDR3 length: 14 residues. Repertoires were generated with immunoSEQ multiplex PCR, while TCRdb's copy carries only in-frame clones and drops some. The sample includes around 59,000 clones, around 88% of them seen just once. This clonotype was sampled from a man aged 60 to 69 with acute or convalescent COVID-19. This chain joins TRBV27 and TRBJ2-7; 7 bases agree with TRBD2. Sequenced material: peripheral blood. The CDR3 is CASSLDGRRYEQYF. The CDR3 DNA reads TGTGCCAGCAGTTTAGACGGGAGGCGCTACGAGCAGTACTTC.